These 26 T cell receptor beta chains were sequenced from one sample in a study of metastatic and nonmetastatic thyroid tumors. Through MiXCR, TCRdb re-clonotyped the PCR reads. The table lists around 30,000 clones, about 15% of them singletons, with 3.5% to 4.5% in the top ten. There were no patients who had received any treatment before thyroid surgery. Source material: blood. These receptor sequences come from a female donor with papillary thyroid cancer or a benign thyroid nodule (not recorded which). Some clones in this sample may be carry-over from other donors' samples.

About this clone itself: Germline and junction disagree at one end, which may indicate a read error. The J gene is TRBJ1-2, the V gene TRBV2; the match to TRBD1 covers 10 bases. Looked up from germline, CDR1 is SNHLY and CDR2 is FYNNEI. The CDR3 consists of 15 residues. Written as DNA, the CDR3 is TGTGCCAGCACCCGGGACAGGGGTTCTAACTATGTCTACACCTTC. It codes for CASTRDRGSNYVYTF.

This clone was counted many times. The rearrangement links TRBV20-1 to TRBJ1-2; tentative D call: TRBD1 (5 bases). Germline V CDR1 and CDR2: DFQATT, SNEGSKA (reference sequence). This CDR3 has 14 amino acids. The V end was cut by 4 bases, the J end by 8 bases, with 20 bases between. CDR3 DNA sequence: TGCAGTGCTATAACCCAGGGAGGGCAGGGCGGCTACACCTTC. This translates into CSAITQGGQGGYTF.

By share of the sample, this clone is medium-sized. The J gene is TRBJ2-7, the V gene TRBV27; a possible D gene is TRBD2 (7 bases). This CDR3 has 14 amino acids. V lost 8 bases and J lost 7, with 21 bases in between. Germline CDR1 is MNHEY and CDR2 is SMNVEV (reference sequence). The DNA for the CDR3 is TGTGCCAGCTCAATGGGGGGGCGGGTCTGGGAGCAGTACTTC. It codes for CASSMGGRVWEQYF.

This clone was counted between two and nine times. This chain links TRBV6-1 with TRBJ2-7; D is possibly TRBD1 (7 bases). Germline CDR1 and CDR2: MNHNS and SASEGT. This CDR3 region has 13 residues. The V end lost 7 bases, the J end lost 6 bases, and 16 bases lay between the germline ends. The CDR3 spells CASNQGGWPEQYF. CDR3 coding DNA: TGTGCCAGCAACCAGGGGGGCTGGCCCGAGCAGTACTTC.

The sample holds many counts of this clone. The V and J genes are TRBV7-2 and TRBJ2-5; no definite D call. V was trimmed by 1 base and J by 5 bases, leaving 8 bases between them. CDR1 and CDR2 from the germline V gene are SGHTA and FQGNSA. There are 13 residues in the CDR3. The CDR3 loop is CASSLVGAETQYF. CDR3 bases: TGTGCCAGCAGCTTAGTAGGAGCTGAGACCCAGTACTTC.

J is TRBJ2-1 and V is TRBV30; 8 bases agree with TRBD2. V shed 2 bases, J shed 16 bases, and the junction held 10 bases outside the gene matches. This CDR3 has 12 residues. Germline lookup yields CDR1 GTSNPN and CDR2 SVGIG (reference sequence). The CDR3 sequence is CAWSFAREVVFF. For the CDR3, the DNA is TGTGCCTGGAGTTTTGCGCGGGAGGTGGTTTTCTTC. The complete variable domain, with remaining parts taken from reference TRBV30 and TRBJ2-1, reads SQTIHQWPATLVQPVGSPLSLECTVEGTSNPNLYWYRQAAGRGLQLLFYSVGIGQISSEVPQNLSASRPQDRQFILSSKKLLLSDSGFYLCAWSFAREVVFFGPGTRLTVL.

This chain links TRBV5-1 with TRBJ1-1, with a weak D call TRBD1 (5 bases). The V end was cut by 4 bases, the J end by 0 bases, with 10 bases between. The CDR3 extends over 14 amino acids. CDR1 is SGHRS and CDR2 is YFSETQ in the germline V gene. CDR3 nucleotides: TGCGCCAGCAGCAATGGACATCTGAACACTGAAGCTTTCTTT. Residues: CASSNGHLNTEAFF.

This clone was counted ten times or more. The V call is TRBV28, the J call TRBJ1-1; D remains unclear. Per germline, CDR1 MDHEN and CDR2 SYDVKM. The CDR3 contains 12 residues. V was clipped by 2 bases and J by 3 bases, with 4 bases between them. The CDR3 DNA reads TGTGCCAGCAGTTTACGGTACACTGAAGCTTTCTTT. This codes for CASSLRYTEAFF.

The V gene is TRBV20-1, the J gene TRBJ2-3; 8 nucleotides line up with TRBD2. Germline values: CDR1 DFQATT, CDR2 SNEGSKA (reference sequence). V was clipped by 5 bases and J by 2 bases; unmatched bases: 6. The CDR3 is made up of 14 amino acids. CDR3 in DNA: TGCAGTGCTGATTATAGCGGGGACACAGATACGCAGTATTTT. It is translated as CSADYSGDTDTQYF.

A few counts support this clone. The chain links TRBV20-1 to TRBJ2-5; no firm D call. CDR3 size: 14 residues. Germline CDR1 and CDR2: DFQATT and SNEGSKA (reference sequence). Trimming removed 3 bases from V and 4 bases from J, with 15 bases in between. CDR3 in amino acids: CSARNFLLRETQYF. Here the CDR3 DNA reads TGCAGTGCTAGGAACTTTCTTTTACGAGAGACCCAGTACTTC.

There are many counts of this clone. The rearrangement links TRBV28 to TRBJ2-5, with TRBD1 identical over 7 bases. Germline-derived CDR1 and CDR2 are MDHEN and SYDVKM. The CDR3 runs 17 residues. V lost 3 bases, J lost 5 bases, and 15 bases stayed unmatched. The CDR3 DNA follows: TGTGCCAGCAGTTTCCCGCTACCGACAGGGAGCACGGAGACCCAGTACTTC. This translates into CASSFPLPTGSTETQYF.

This clone is categorized as medium-sized. V usage is TRBV4-1 and J usage is TRBJ2-7, with D unclear. This CDR3 is 13 amino acids long. V lost 4 bases, J lost 5 bases, and 12 bases lay in between. Germline values: CDR1 MGHRA, CDR2 YSYEKL. CDR3: CASSPLVGHEQYF. CDR3 bases: TGCGCCAGCAGCCCCCTAGTGGGCCACGAGCAGTACTTC.

In its sample, this clone was seen many times. The chain has TRBV2 and TRBJ1-4; D unclear. The CDR3 totals 11 residues. V was trimmed by 6 bases and J by 3 bases, leaving 2 bases between them. Germline loops: CDR1 SNHLY, CDR2 FYNNEI. CDR3 protein: CASRPNEKLFF. The CDR3 coding sequence is TGTGCCAGCAGACCTAATGAAAAACTGTTTTTT.

This clone is labeled medium-sized. V gene TRBV7-2 combines with J gene TRBJ2-7; 7 nucleotides line up with TRBD2. Per germline, CDR1 SGHTA and CDR2 FQGNSA. J was trimmed by 4 bases and V by 1 base; bases with no gene match: 16. There are 18 residues in the CDR3. The CDR3 coding sequence is TGTGCCAGCAGCTTAGTGGCGGGAGTCGATGCAGTTGGGTACGAGCAGTACTTC. Translation: CASSLVAGVDAVGYEQYF.

This clone came up a few times. The V gene is TRBV6-1, the J gene TRBJ1-6; D not certain. Germline assignment: CDR1 MNHNS and CDR2 SASEGT. V was pared by 10 bases and J by 8 bases, with 12 bases between. The CDR3 length is 12 residues. The CDR3 coding sequence is TGTGCCACTGATGGGATGGATTCACCCCTCCACTTT. Its translation is CATDGMDSPLHF.

This clone was recorded a few times. One end of the junction is discordant with germline, which a read error may explain. The chain joins TRBV20-1 to TRBJ1-5; TRBD1 might be the D (5 bases). Germline V lookup: CDR1 DFQATT, CDR2 SNEGSKA (reference sequence). The CDR3 is 17 amino acids. CDR3 protein: CSPRPRDSRYSNQPQHF. CDR3 nucleotides: TGCAGTCCTAGGCCTCGGGACTCAAGATATAGCAATCAGCCCCAGCATTTT.

In this sample, this clone turned up many times. The chain recombines TRBV28 with TRBJ1-1, with 9 bases lining up with TRBD1. CDR3 length equals 14 residues. The V gene end was trimmed by 7 bases and the J gene end by 11 bases; junction bases not matched to a gene: 14. Germline V gives CDR1 MDHEN, CDR2 SYDVKM. In nucleotides, the CDR3 is TGTGCCAGCAATCCTCAAACAGGGGGCGGGGGTGCTTTCTTT. Translated: CASNPQTGGGGAFF.

This clone was seen many times. The chain links TRBV11-2 to TRBJ2-1, with D tentatively TRBD1 or TRBD2 (5 bases each). The CDR3 totals 15 residues. Germline CDR1 and CDR2: SGHAT and FQNNGV. The V gene lost 1 base and the J gene lost 4 bases, with 11 bases spanning the gap. CDR3: CASSLGQSGYNEQFF. The DNA for the CDR3 is TGTGCCAGCAGCTTAGGACAGAGCGGTTACAATGAGCAGTTCTTC.

In its sample, this clone is medium-sized. CDR3 region: CASSQEGSALYEQYF. Here the CDR3 DNA reads TGCGCCAGCAGCCAAGAGGGGTCGGCGCTCTACGAGCAGTACTTC. This chain links TRBV4-1 with TRBJ2-7, with D unresolved. V was cut by 0 bases and J by 3 bases, with 12 bases left in between. CDR1 is MGHRA and CDR2 is YSYEKL in the germline V gene. CDR3 length: 15 amino acids.

Points on this clone: A read error may account for a junction end that differs from germline. This chain connects TRBV6-1 to TRBJ2-7, with 7 positions matching TRBD2. The CDR3 runs to 17 residues. The germline gives CDR1 MNHNS, CDR2 SASEGT. This CDR3 is CASSDAGAPRGSYGQYF. The CDR3 region has the DNA TGTGCCAGCAGTGACGCGGGAGCCCCAAGGGGCTCCTACGGGCAGTACTTC.

This clone occurred a few times. The chain couples TRBV28 to TRBJ1-3; D uncertain. V lost 2 bases and J lost 4, with 12 bases in between. CDR1 and CDR2 (germline): MDHEN, SYDVKM. This CDR3 contains 15 residues. CDR3 loop: CASSLLPPNGNTIYF. The CDR3 DNA sequence: TGTGCCAGCAGTTTACTCCCTCCTAACGGAAACACCATATATTTT.

Many counts were recorded for this clone. The CDR3 DNA follows: TGTGCCAGCAGTGTTATTCGGGGGACCTACGAGCAGTACTTC. It specifies CASSVIRGTYEQYF. The chain employs TRBV2 and TRBJ2-7, with D perhaps matching TRBD2 (6 bases). Germline V gene sequence: CDR1 SNHLY, CDR2 FYNNEI. The CDR3 runs 14 residues. Trimming stripped 4 bases from V and 2 bases from J, with 12 bases between.

There are a few counts of this clone. The chain couples TRBV28 to TRBJ2-7; no reliable D call. CDR1 MDHEN and CDR2 SYDVKM come from the germline V gene. The CDR3 sequence is 13 residues long. V was clipped by 3 bases and J by 0 bases, with 6 bases between them. DNA of the CDR3: TGTGCCAGCAGTTTTCGAGGCTCCTACGAGCAGTACTTC. As protein: CASSFRGSYEQYF.

There are a few counts of this clone. A much larger clone lies one base from this, so it may be a read error. V usage is TRBV6-1 and J usage is TRBJ2-2; 12 bases are a match to TRBD2. CDR1 and CDR2 (germline): MNHNS, SASEGT. There are 16 residues in the CDR3. The trim removed 3 bases at V and 12 bases at J, leaving 11 bases unmatched. CDR3 sequence (DNA): TGTGCCAGCAGTGATAGACTAGCGGGAGATACTGGGAAGCTGTTTTTT. Translated: CASSDRLAGDTGKLFF.

This clone was seen just once. The rearrangement links TRBV6-1 to TRBJ1-1; no clear D gene. The CDR3 is made up of 12 amino acids. V lost 1 base, J lost 8 bases, and 8 bases lay in between. The germline V gene encodes CDR1 MNHNS and CDR2 SASEGT. The CDR3 here is CASSEGSNEAFF. Here the CDR3 DNA reads TGTGCCAGCAGTGAAGGATCGAACGAAGCTTTCTTT.

Concerning this clone: This may be a read error: a much more frequent sequence differs by one nucleotide. At the DNA level, this CDR3 is encoded by other sequences in the same sample as well. The chain links TRBV10-2 to TRBJ2-1; possibly TRBD2 for D (7 bases). Per the germline V gene, CDR1 is WSHSY and CDR2 is SAAADI. The CDR3 runs 13 residues. The CDR3 DNA reads as TGCGCCAGCAGGGATGCTAGCGGTGGGGGCGGGGTCTTC. Translation: CASRDASGGGGVF.